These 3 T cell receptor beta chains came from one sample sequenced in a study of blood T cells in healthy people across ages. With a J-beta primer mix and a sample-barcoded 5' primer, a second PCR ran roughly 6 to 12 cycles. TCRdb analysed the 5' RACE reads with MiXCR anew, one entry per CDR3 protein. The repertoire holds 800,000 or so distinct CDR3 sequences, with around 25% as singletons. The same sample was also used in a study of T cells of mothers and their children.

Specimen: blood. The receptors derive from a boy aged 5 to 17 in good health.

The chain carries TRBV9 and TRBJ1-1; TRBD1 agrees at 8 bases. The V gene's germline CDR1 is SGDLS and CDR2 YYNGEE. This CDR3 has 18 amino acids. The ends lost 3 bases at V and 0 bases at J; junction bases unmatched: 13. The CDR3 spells CASSDRGSRGPLNTEAFF. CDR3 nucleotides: TGTGCCAGCAGCGACCGAGGCAGCAGGGGGCCACTGAACACTGAAGCTTTCTTT.

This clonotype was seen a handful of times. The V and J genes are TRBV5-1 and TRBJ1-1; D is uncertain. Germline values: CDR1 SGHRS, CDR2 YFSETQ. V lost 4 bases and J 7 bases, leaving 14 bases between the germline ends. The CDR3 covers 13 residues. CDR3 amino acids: CASSQRTQDEAFF. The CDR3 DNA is TGCGCCAGCAGCCAACGGACCCAGGATGAAGCTTTCTTT.

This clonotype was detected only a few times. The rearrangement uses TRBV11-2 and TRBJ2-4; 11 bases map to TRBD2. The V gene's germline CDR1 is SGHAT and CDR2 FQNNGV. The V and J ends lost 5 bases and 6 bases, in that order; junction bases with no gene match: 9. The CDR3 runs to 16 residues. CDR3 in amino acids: CASSALAGGPRNIQYF. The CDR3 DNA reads TGTGCCAGCAGCGCCTTAGCGGGAGGGCCTAGAAACATTCAGTACTTC.